The rows below give T cell receptor beta chains drawn from one sample of a study of T cell responses to AZD1222 COVID-19 vaccine. Profiled with immunoSEQ multiplex PCR; TCRdb holds only in-frame clones, not every one. The data contain fewer than 120,000 clones, 88% of them seen just once; the ten biggest clones take up around 1.7%. Sample: peripheral blood, taken on day 0 of AZD1222 vaccination. These receptors were taken from an adult in good health. The CDR3 runs from the conserved cysteine through the conserved F or W. A D gene is named only where the DNA matches it firmly. Not every row has a clone size; where given, it reads once, few, many or a size class.

v_gene	d_gene	j_gene	abundance	CDR3nt	CDR3aa
TRBV10-1	TRBD1	TRBJ1-1	NA	TGCGCCAGCAGTGAGGGGACAGATAACACTGAAGCTTTCTTT	CASSEGTDNTEAFF
TRBV5-4	NA	TRBJ1-2	NA	TGTGCCAGCAGTTTCCAACAGGGATGGGATGGCTACACCTTC	CASSFQQGWDGYTF
TRBV7-8	NA	TRBJ2-7	NA	TGTGCCAGCAGCTTAGTGCAGGGGACCTACGAGCAGTACTTC	CASSLVQGTYEQYF
TRBV5-6	NA	TRBJ1-4	NA	TGTGCCAGCAGGAGGACGGGCGATAATGAAAAACTGTTTTTT	CASRRTGDNEKLFF
TRBV6-2/TRBV6-3	NA	TRBJ1-5	NA	TGTGCCAGCAGCCTGGGGGGCAGGGCGGTTCAGCCCCAGCATTTT	CASSLGGRAVQPQHF
TRBV18	NA	TRBJ1-1	NA	TGTGCCAGCTCAGAGCCCGGTTGGAACACTGAAGCTTTCTTT	CASSEPGWNTEAFF
TRBV7-2	NA	TRBJ1-4	NA	TGTGCCAGCAGCTTACGGCGCAGAGCAACTAATGAAAAACTGTTTTTT	CASSLRRRATNEKLFF
TRBV5-6	NA	TRBJ1-3	once	TGTGCCAGCAGCTTGTTCAGCACCAGCTCTGGAAACACCATATATTTT	CASSLFSTSSGNTIYF
TRBV5-1	TRBD2	TRBJ2-2	NA	TGCGCCAGCAGCCAGGACGGGACTAGCGGGATAAGTACCGGGGAGCTGTTTTTT	CASSQDGTSGISTGELFF
TRBV4-2	TRBD1	TRBJ2-2	NA	TGTGCCAGCAGCCGGGACAGCGCGAACACCGGGGAGCTGTTTTTT	CASSRDSANTGELFF
TRBV5-6	TRBD1	TRBJ1-2	NA	TGTGCCAGCAGAGAAACCGGGACAGATGGCTATGGCTACACCTTC	CASRETGTDGYGYTF
TRBV19	NA	TRBJ1-2	NA	TGTGCCAGTAGTATAGATCCAGCTAACTATGGCTACACCTTC	CASSIDPANYGYTF
TRBV6-5	NA	TRBJ2-1	NA	TGTGCCAGCTACTTAGGGGGACTCTCCTACAATGAGCAGTTCTTC	CASYLGGLSYNEQFF
TRBV10-3	NA	TRBJ1-2	NA	TGTGCCATCAGTTTCGACTCTATGGAGGGCTACACCTTC	CAISFDSMEGYTF
TRBV4-1	NA	TRBJ1-5	NA	TGCGCCAGCAGCCAAGGGCAGGGCGAGAGCAATCAGCCCCAGCATTTT	CASSQGQGESNQPQHF
TRBV11-2	NA	TRBJ1-2	once	TGTGCCAGCAGCTGGGCCCGTTCCTATGGCTACACCTTC	CASSWARSYGYTF
TRBV24-1	NA	TRBJ1-5	NA	TGTGCCACCAGTGATCCGGGGAGCAATCAGCCCCAGCATTTT	CATSDPGSNQPQHF
TRBV29-1	NA	TRBJ2-6	NA	TGCAGCGTGGGGGTCGGACAGACGAATTCCGGGGCCAACGTCCTGACTTTC	CSVGVGQTNSGANVLTF
TRBV18	TRBD1	TRBJ1-6	NA	TGTGCCAGCTCACCGAACAGGGCCCCAGGGGGCAACTCACCCCTCCACTTT	CASSPNRAPGGNSPLHF